These T cell receptor beta chains were read from a single sample in a study of blood T cell repertoires in COVID-19. TCRdb's copy holds only in-frame clones and misses some; the assay was immunoSEQ multiplex PCR. The sample has about 36,000 clones; approximately 75% are singletons. Sample: peripheral blood. The origin of the receptors is a human donor in a cohort sampled during active or convalescent COVID-19. The donor label of this sample is uncertain. Both conserved end residues are part of each CDR3. A D gene is named only where the DNA matches it firmly. Clone size is shown for a subset of rows, as once, few, many or a class of expanded clone.

D	V	J	size	CDR3	DNA
.	TRBV24-1	TRBJ1-2	few	CATSDGDIYGYTF	TGTGCCACCAGTGATGGGGACATCTATGGCTACACCTTC
TRBD2	TRBV24-1	TRBJ2-5	few	CATSDAGLAGGLRETQYF	TGTGCCACCAGTGATGCGGGACTAGCGGGAGGGTTAAGAGAGACCCAGTACTTC
TRBD1	TRBV2	TRBJ1-4	.	CASSETPGQGIDNEKLFF	TGTGCCAGCAGTGAAACCCCGGGACAGGGGATCGATAATGAAAAACTGTTTTTT
TRBD2	TRBV24-1	TRBJ2-1	once	CATSIGTSGNEQFF	TGTGCCACCAGTATCGGGACTAGCGGCAATGAGCAGTTCTTC
TRBD2	TRBV7-2	TRBJ2-5	.	CASSSGGYRETQYF	TGTGCCAGCAGCTCCGGGGGGTATAGAGAGACCCAGTACTTC
TRBD1	TRBV6-2/TRBV6-3	TRBJ1-2	.	CASSYPGQGASYGYTF	TGTGCCAGCAGTTACCCGGGACAGGGGGCAAGCTATGGCTACACCTTC
.	TRBV12-5	TRBJ1-1	.	CASGLVGLVPNTEAFF	TGTGCTAGTGGTTTGGTGGGACTTGTTCCGAACACTGAAGCTTTCTTT
.	TRBV5-4	TRBJ2-3	.	CASSLLSTDTQYF	TGTGCCAGCAGCTTGCTCAGCACAGATACGCAGTATTTT
.	TRBV29-1	TRBJ2-5	once	CSVEIAQVQETQYF	TGCAGCGTTGAAATAGCTCAAGTGCAAGAGACCCAGTACTTC
TRBD2	TRBV27	TRBJ2-1	.	CASKGWSGSPSGEQFF	TGTGCCAGCAAGGGGTGGAGCGGGAGCCCCTCAGGTGAGCAGTTCTTC
.	TRBV10-3	TRBJ1-5	.	CAISESIGGNQPQHF	TGTGCCATCAGTGAGTCGATAGGGGGCAATCAGCCCCAGCATTTT
TRBD2	TRBV14	TRBJ2-5	few	CASSQVQLAGRETQYF	TGTGCCAGCAGCCAAGTCCAACTAGCGGGACGGGAGACCCAGTACTTC
TRBD1	TRBV29-1	TRBJ1-3	.	CSATTQGARNTIYF	TGCAGCGCCACTACCCAGGGGGCTCGAAACACCATATATTTT
.	TRBV7-9	TRBJ1-6	.	CASRGPGADNSPLHF	TGTGCCAGCAGGGGACCAGGGGCGGATAATTCACCCCTCCACTTT
.	TRBV6-2/TRBV6-3	TRBJ2-2	.	CASSYEGSSTGELFF	TGTGCCAGCAGTTACGAGGGTAGCAGCACCGGGGAGCTGTTTTTT
.	TRBV3-1/TRBV3-2	TRBJ1-1	.	CASSGQVLSEAFF	TGTGCCAGCAGCGGTCAGGTTTTGAGTGAAGCTTTCTTT
TRBD2	TRBV29-1	TRBJ2-4	.	CSVKGTSGKNIQYF	TGCAGCGTTAAAGGGACTAGCGGCAAAAACATTCAGTACTTC
TRBD2	TRBV7-9	TRBJ2-3	.	CASSRFVGTSGRASDTQYF	TGTGCCAGCAGCCGGTTTGTTGGGACTAGCGGGAGGGCCTCAGATACGCAGTATTTT